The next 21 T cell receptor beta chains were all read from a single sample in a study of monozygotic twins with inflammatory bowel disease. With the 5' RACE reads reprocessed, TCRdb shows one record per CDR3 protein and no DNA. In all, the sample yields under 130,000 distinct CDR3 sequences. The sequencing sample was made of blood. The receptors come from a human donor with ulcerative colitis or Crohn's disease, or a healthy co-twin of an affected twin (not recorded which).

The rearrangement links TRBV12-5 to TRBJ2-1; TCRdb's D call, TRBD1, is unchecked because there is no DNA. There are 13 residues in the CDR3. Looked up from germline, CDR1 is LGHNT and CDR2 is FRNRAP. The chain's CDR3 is CASEDTAYNEQFF.

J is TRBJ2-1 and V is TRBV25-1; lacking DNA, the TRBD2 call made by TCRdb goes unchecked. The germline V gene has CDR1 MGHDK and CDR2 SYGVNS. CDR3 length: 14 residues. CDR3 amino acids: CASSDTSGSDEQFF.

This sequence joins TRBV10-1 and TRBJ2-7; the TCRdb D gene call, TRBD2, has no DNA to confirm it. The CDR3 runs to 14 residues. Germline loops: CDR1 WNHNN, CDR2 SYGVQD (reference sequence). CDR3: CASSEAGWGYEQYF.

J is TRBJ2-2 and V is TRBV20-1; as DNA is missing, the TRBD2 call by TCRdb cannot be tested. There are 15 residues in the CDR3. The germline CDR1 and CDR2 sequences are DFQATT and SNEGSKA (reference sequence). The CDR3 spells CSARTGGRNTGELFF.

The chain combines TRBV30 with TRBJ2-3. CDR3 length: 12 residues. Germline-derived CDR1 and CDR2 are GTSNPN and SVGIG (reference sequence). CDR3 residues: CAWSVRLDTQYF.

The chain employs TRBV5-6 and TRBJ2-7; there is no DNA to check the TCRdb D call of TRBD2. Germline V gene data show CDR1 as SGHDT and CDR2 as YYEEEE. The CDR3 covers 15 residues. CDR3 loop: CASSLWTRQYDEQYF. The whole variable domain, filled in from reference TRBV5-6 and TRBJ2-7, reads DAGVTQSPTHLIKTRGQQVTLRCSPKSGHDTVSWYQQALGQGPQFIFQYYEEEERQRGNFPDRFSGHQFPNYSSELNVNALLLGDSALYLCASSLWTRQYDEQYFGPGTRLTVT.

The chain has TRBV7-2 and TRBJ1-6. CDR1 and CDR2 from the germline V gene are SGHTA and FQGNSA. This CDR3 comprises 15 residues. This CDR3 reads CASSLAHREGPPLHF.

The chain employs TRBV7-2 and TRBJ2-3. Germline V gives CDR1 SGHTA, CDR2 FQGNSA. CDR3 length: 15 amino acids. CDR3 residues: CASSLVRTSTDTQYF.

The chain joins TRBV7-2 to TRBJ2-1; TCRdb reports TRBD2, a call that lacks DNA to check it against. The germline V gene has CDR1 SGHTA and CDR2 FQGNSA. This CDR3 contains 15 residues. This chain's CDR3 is CASSFQTGLAGQQFF.

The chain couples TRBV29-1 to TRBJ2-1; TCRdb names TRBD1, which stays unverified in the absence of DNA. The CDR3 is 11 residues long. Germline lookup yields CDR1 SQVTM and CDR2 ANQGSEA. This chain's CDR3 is CSATGRGEQFF.

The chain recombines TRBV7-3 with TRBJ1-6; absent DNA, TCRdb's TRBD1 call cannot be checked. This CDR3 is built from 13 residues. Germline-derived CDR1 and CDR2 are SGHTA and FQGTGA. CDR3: CASRKGEGSPLHF.

The CDR3 is CATSDETSAGANEQFF. The chain carries TRBV24-1 and TRBJ2-1; TCRdb outputs TRBD2, but without DNA this stays unchecked. CDR3 length equals 16 residues. From germline, CDR1 is KGHDR and CDR2 SFDVKD.

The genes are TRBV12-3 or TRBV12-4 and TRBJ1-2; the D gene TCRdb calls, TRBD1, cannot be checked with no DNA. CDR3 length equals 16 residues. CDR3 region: CASSGQGATMVYGYTF.

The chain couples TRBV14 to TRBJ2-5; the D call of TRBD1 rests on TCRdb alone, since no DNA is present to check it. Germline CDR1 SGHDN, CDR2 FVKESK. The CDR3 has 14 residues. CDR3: CASSQRWGRETQYF.

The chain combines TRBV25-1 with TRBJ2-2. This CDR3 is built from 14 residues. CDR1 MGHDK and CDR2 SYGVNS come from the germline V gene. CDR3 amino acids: CASSEPLYTGELFF.

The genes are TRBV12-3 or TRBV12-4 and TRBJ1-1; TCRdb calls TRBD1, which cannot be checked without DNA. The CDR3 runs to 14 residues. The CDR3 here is CASSTPLRQGRAFF.

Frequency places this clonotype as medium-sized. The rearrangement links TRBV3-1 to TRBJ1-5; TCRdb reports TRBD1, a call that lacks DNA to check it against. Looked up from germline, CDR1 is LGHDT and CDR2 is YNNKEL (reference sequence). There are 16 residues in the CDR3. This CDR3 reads CASSRPGTESNQPQHF.

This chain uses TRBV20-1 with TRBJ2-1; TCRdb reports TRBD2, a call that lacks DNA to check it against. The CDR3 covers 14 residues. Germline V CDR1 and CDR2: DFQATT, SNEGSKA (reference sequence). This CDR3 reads CSARDWTGDNEQFF.

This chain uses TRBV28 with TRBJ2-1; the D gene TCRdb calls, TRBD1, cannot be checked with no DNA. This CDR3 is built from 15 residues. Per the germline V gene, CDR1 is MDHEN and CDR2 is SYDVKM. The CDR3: CASSLLTGFDNEQFF.

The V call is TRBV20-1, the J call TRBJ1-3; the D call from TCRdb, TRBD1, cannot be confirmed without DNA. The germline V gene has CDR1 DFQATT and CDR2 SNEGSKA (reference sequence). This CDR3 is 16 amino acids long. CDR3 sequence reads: CSASPTGLGSGNTIYF.

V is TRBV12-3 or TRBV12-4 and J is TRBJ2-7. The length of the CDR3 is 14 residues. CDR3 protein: CASSLVGISYEQYF.